Shown below are 23 T cell receptor beta chains from a single sample sequenced in a study of blood T cell repertoires in COVID-19. TCRdb's copy holds only in-frame clones and misses some; the assay was immunoSEQ multiplex PCR. The sample holds some 210,000 clones, 81% seen once. The specimen was PBMCs or T cells enriched from blood (not recorded which). These TCRs come from a woman aged 45-65 years with acute COVID-19.

The chain is built from TRBV7-8 and TRBJ2-7, with D unclear. Trimming removed 5 bases from V and 9 bases from J, with 14 bases in between. Germline V gene lookup returns CDR1 SGHVS and CDR2 FQNEAQ. CDR3 size: 12 residues. CDR3 sequence (DNA): TGTGCCAGCAGCACCATCCCGCGCGCGCAGTACTTC. It translates to CASSTIPRAQYF.

V gene TRBV10-3 combines with J gene TRBJ2-3; 8 bases map to TRBD2. Losses at the gene ends were 9 bases for V and 0 bases for J; bases not matched to a gene: 17. CDR1 is ENHRY, CDR2 SYGVKD, per germline. This CDR3 region has 18 residues. CDR3 DNA: TGTGCCATGCGGCCGGGACTAGGACCTCGGGGTAGCACAGATACGCAGTATTTT. Translated: CAMRPGLGPRGSTDTQYF.

The CDR3 nucleotides read TGCGCCAGCAGCACTCAATCAGCGGCCCCTTACAATGAGCAGTTCTTC. This codes for CASSTQSAAPYNEQFF. The genes are TRBV5-1 and TRBJ2-1, with D perhaps TRBD2 (5 bases). This CDR3 is built from 16 residues. The germline V gene encodes CDR1 SGHRS and CDR2 YFSETQ. Trimming shortened V by 4 bases and J by 4 bases, and 18 bases separated the two germline ends. The variable domain in full, completed from reference TRBV5-1 and TRBJ2-1, reads KAGVTQTPRYLIKTRGQQVTLSCSPISGHRSVSWYQQTPGQGLQFLFEYFSETQRNKGNFPGRFSGRQFSNSRSEMNVSTLELGDSALYLCASSTQSAAPYNEQFFGPGTRLTVL.

The V and J genes are TRBV2 and TRBJ1-3; D gene uncertain. Trimming removed 6 bases at V and 0 bases at J, with 18 bases between. The V gene's germline CDR1 is SNHLY and CDR2 FYNNEI. The CDR3 spans 17 residues. Here the CDR3 reads CASSPNPRRNSGNTIYF. The CDR3 DNA reads TGTGCCAGCAGCCCGAACCCTAGAAGGAACTCTGGAAACACCATATATTTT. Full variable domain (remainder filled in from reference TRBV2 and TRBJ1-3): EPEVTQTPSHQVTQMGQEVILRCVPISNHLYFYWYRQILGQKVEFLVSFYNNEISEKSEIFDDQFSVERPDGSNFTLKIRSTKLEDSAMYFCASSPNPRRNSGNTIYFGEGSWLTVV.

The chain recombines TRBV29-1 with TRBJ2-5; perhaps TRBD2 as D (5 bases). The germline V and J ends were trimmed by 7 bases and 1 base, with 7 bases remaining between them. The CDR3 has 11 amino acids. Per germline, CDR1 SQVTM and CDR2 ANQGSEA. CDR3 sequence: CSGGRQETQYF. CDR3 sequence (DNA): TGCAGCGGAGGGCGCCAAGAGACCCAGTACTTC.

The gene calls are TRBV4-1 and TRBJ1-5; perhaps TRBD1 as D (5 bases). Between the trimmed V and J ends, which lost 1 base and 11 bases, there was a span of 9 bases. Germline values: CDR1 MGHRA, CDR2 YSYEKL. The CDR3 spans 12 residues. The CDR3 sequence: CASSQVGAAQHF. Here the CDR3 DNA reads TGCGCCAGCAGCCAAGTAGGGGCAGCCCAGCATTTT.

V gene TRBV19 combines with J gene TRBJ2-3; D remains unclear. V lost 2 bases to trimming and J lost 5 bases, with 14 bases between them. The germline V gene encodes CDR1 LNHDA and CDR2 SQIVND (reference sequence). The CDR3 contains 15 residues. CDR3 bases: TGTGCCAGTAGTATAACCCCTAGGTACGAAGATACGCAGTATTTT. It codes for CASSITPRYEDTQYF.

This chain joins TRBV18 and TRBJ2-5, with TRBD1 identical over 8 bases. The V and J ends lost 5 bases and 5 bases, in that order; junction bases with no gene match: 10. The germline V gene encodes CDR1 KGHSH and CDR2 LQKENI. This CDR3 is 15 amino acids long. The CDR3 protein is CASSYGTGALETQYF. CDR3 DNA sequence: TGTGCCAGCTCATACGGGACAGGAGCTTTGGAGACCCAGTACTTC. Combining the CDR3 with reference TRBV18 and TRBJ2-5 gives the whole variable domain NAGVMQNPRHLVRRRGQEARLRCSPMKGHSHVYWYRQLPEEGLKFMVYLQKENIIDESGMPKERFSAEFPKEGPSILRIQQVVRGDSAAYFCASSYGTGALETQYFGPGTRLLVL.

The chain joins TRBV7-8 to TRBJ2-2, with 7 bases matching TRBD1. Germline assignment: CDR1 SGHVS and CDR2 FQNEAQ. J gave up 1 base and V 5 bases, and 4 bases lay outside the gene matches. The CDR3 sequence is 15 residues long. The CDR3 reads CASSLRTGNTGELFF. CDR3 in DNA: TGTGCCAGCAGCCTTAGGACAGGGAACACCGGGGAGCTGTTTTTT.

J is TRBJ2-7 and V is TRBV7-2; possibly TRBD1 for D (5 bases). Germline V gene sequence: CDR1 SGHTA, CDR2 FQGNSA. V shed 4 bases and J shed 0 bases, with 10 bases lying between them. This CDR3 has 14 residues. The CDR3 bases are TGTGCCAGCAGCTCCGGACACAGCTCCTACGAGCAGTACTTC. Residues: CASSSGHSSYEQYF.

Only one count was recorded for this clone. Other DNA sequences in this specimen translate into the identical CDR3. The chain combines TRBV20-1 with TRBJ1-2; D gene uncertain. The germline gives CDR1 DFQATT, CDR2 SNEGSKA (reference sequence). V was cut by 3 bases and J by 5 bases, with 7 bases left in between. The CDR3 sequence is 11 residues long. The CDR3 sequence: CSASSGYGYTF. The CDR3 DNA sequence: TGCAGTGCTAGTAGCGGTTATGGCTACACCTTC.

V is TRBV5-1 and J is TRBJ2-1; TRBD2 might be the D (6 bases). V was pared by 0 bases and J by 6 bases, with 7 bases between. The germline gives CDR1 SGHRS, CDR2 YFSETQ. This CDR3 comprises 13 residues. The CDR3 loop is CASSLGRGNEQFF. The DNA of the CDR3 is TGCGCCAGCAGCTTGGGGCGGGGCAATGAGCAGTTCTTC.

J is TRBJ2-7 and V is TRBV5-1, with 8 bases lining up with TRBD1. With V trimmed by 0 bases and J by 6 bases, 11 bases remained unmatched. The CDR3 runs to 16 residues. Germline lookup yields CDR1 SGHRS and CDR2 YFSETQ. CDR3 DNA sequence: TGCGCCAGCAGCTTGGCTGGGACAGGTGGACAAGCCGAGCAGTACTTC. It codes for CASSLAGTGGQAEQYF.

This clone appeared a single time. The genes are TRBV12-3 or TRBV12-4 and TRBJ2-2; unclear D gene. The CDR3 totals 13 residues. The V end lost 5 bases, the J end lost 6 bases, and 10 bases lay between the germline ends. The CDR3 reads CASSPMSAGELFF. In nucleotides, the CDR3 is TGTGCCAGCAGTCCGATGAGCGCCGGGGAGCTGTTTTTT.

This clone was detected once. The chain is built from TRBV27 and TRBJ2-7, with 9 bases lining up with TRBD1. This CDR3 has 15 residues. Losses at the gene ends were 0 bases for V and 3 bases for J; bases not matched to a gene: 3. The V gene's germline CDR1 is MNHEY and CDR2 SMNVEV (reference sequence). CDR3 sequence: CASSLSGQGYYEQYF. DNA for the CDR3: TGTGCCAGCAGTTTATCGGGACAGGGTTACTACGAGCAGTACTTC.

The V call is TRBV6-1, the J call TRBJ2-5; D perhaps matches TRBD2 (6 bases). The V gene's germline CDR1 is MNHNS and CDR2 SASEGT. The CDR3 covers 17 residues. Trimming cost V 3 bases and J 5 bases, with 22 bases left between them. DNA of the CDR3: TGTGCCAGCAGTGATCGCGTAATGGGGACGGCGGGGGAGACCCAGTACTTC. Protein sequence: CASSDRVMGTAGETQYF.

This clone has only one observation. The rearrangement links TRBV7-2 to TRBJ1-1; D ambiguous. The CDR3 has 13 residues. Trimming shortened V by 6 bases and J by 4 bases, and 12 bases separated the two germline ends. CDR1 SGHTA and CDR2 FQGNSA come from the germline V gene. Here the CDR3 DNA reads TGTGCCAGCAGTTCCGACGGGATCACTGAAGCTTTCTTT. As protein: CASSSDGITEAFF. Variable domain in full (rest from reference TRBV7-2 and TRBJ1-1): GAGVSQSPSNKVTEKGKDVELRCDPISGHTALYWYRQSLGQGLEFLIYFQGNSAPDKSGLPSDRFSAERTGGSVSTLTIQRTQQEDSAVYLCASSSDGITEAFFGQGTRLTVV.

The chain combines TRBV5-1 with TRBJ2-3, with 8 bases matching TRBD1. The germline gives CDR1 SGHRS, CDR2 YFSETQ. The CDR3 is 14 residues long. V shed 4 bases, J shed 6 bases, and the junction held 7 bases outside the gene matches. CDR3 coding DNA: TGCGCCAGCAGCACCCGACAGGGGAGTGATACGCAGTATTTT. The encoded protein is CASSTRQGSDTQYF.

The chain combines TRBV29-1 with TRBJ2-3, with TRBD2 identical over 8 bases. V shed 6 bases, J shed 2 bases, and the junction held 7 bases outside the gene matches. CDR1 and CDR2 (germline): SQVTM, ANQGSEA. The CDR3 is made up of 14 amino acids. The CDR3 region has the DNA TGCAGCGTCGCTGGGACTAGAAACACAGATACGCAGTATTTT. It yields the protein CSVAGTRNTDTQYF.

This clone was detected only a few times. The rearrangement joins TRBV28 to TRBJ1-1; D is unresolved. V was trimmed by 6 bases and J by 6 bases, leaving 14 bases between them. CDR1 is MDHEN and CDR2 is SYDVKM in the germline V gene. The CDR3 length is 13 residues. CDR3 nucleotides: TGTGCCAGCAGCCCCGGCGGTTTTCCTGAAGCTTTCTTT. Amino acid sequence: CASSPGGFPEAFF.

The genes are TRBV7-8 and TRBJ1-4; no definite D call. The length of the CDR3 is 11 residues. The germline V and J ends were trimmed by 5 bases and 8 bases, with 6 bases remaining between them. Per the germline V gene, CDR1 is SGHVS and CDR2 is FQNEAQ. CDR3 loop: CASSLTEKLFF. The CDR3 DNA follows: TGTGCCAGCAGCCTCACAGAAAAACTGTTTTTT.

The CDR3 region has the DNA TGTGCCACCAGTGATCCTTCTAGCGGTAGAATGAACAATGAGCAGTTCTTC. This codes for CATSDPSSGRMNNEQFF. The chain recombines TRBV24-1 with TRBJ2-1; TRBD2 matches at 7 bases. Germline CDR1 KGHDR, CDR2 SFDVKD. The CDR3 sequence is 17 residues long. The trim removed 3 bases at V and 5 bases at J, leaving 12 bases unmatched.

The V call is TRBV7-2, the J call TRBJ1-6, with 9 bases identical to TRBD1. This CDR3 spans 15 amino acids. Looked up from germline, CDR1 is SGHTA and CDR2 is FQGNSA. V lost 5 bases, J lost 7 bases, and 6 bases stayed unmatched. The CDR3 DNA is TGTGCCAGCAGCACGGCCGGGACAGGGAATTCACCCCTCCACTTT. This codes for CASSTAGTGNSPLHF.